The entry below describes one T cell receptor (beta chain). Antigen: not known. The PCR ran on 60 Vbeta and 13 Jbeta primers. Clones were sequenced by immunoSEQ multiplex PCR, and TCRdb holds only the in-frame ones, with some missing. The sample yields under 200,000 clones, around 78% seen once. Healthy bone marrow donors made up the donor group. The data were obtained in a study of cytomegalovirus exposure and HLA in healthy donors. About the research overall: Membership in the Caucasian-associated ancestry cluster was found for around 81% of a few hundred genotyped donors.

Germline-derived CDR1 and CDR2 are SGHDN and FVKESK. The CDR3 extends over 12 amino acids. J gave up 11 bases and V 1 base, and 2 bases lay outside the gene matches. General study findings and limits: In vitro checks showed that a few CMV-associated chains really do target CMV antigens. With further analysis later on, most CMV-associated TCR beta chains appeared HLA-restricted.

The source is a woman in her twenties or thirties in good health and CMV-seropositive. Sequencing was carried out using PBMCs. This chain uses TRBV14 with TRBJ2-4, with 7 bases that match TRBD1. The DNA of the CDR3 is TGTGCCAGCAGCCAAGGAGGGACAGTTCAGTACTTC. Its protein is CASSQGGTVQYF. Combining the CDR3 with reference TRBV14 and TRBJ2-4 gives the whole variable domain EAGVTQFPSHSVIEKGQTVTLRCDPISGHDNLYWYRRVMGKEIKFLLHFVKESKQDESGMPNNRFLAERTGGTYSTLKVQPAELEDSGVYFCASSQGGTVQYFGAGTRLSVL.